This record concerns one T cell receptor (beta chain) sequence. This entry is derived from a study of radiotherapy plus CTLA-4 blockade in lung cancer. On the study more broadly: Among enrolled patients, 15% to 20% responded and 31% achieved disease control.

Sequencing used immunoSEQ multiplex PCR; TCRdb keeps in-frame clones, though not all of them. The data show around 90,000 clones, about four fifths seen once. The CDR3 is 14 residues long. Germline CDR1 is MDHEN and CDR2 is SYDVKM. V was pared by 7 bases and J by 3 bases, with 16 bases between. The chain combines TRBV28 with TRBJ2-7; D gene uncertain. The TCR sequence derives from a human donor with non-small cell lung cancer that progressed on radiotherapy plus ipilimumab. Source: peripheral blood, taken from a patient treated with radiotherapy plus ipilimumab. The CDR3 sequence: CASTTPSILYEQYF. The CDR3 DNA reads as TGTGCCAGCACTACTCCGAGTATTCTCTACGAGCAGTACTTC.